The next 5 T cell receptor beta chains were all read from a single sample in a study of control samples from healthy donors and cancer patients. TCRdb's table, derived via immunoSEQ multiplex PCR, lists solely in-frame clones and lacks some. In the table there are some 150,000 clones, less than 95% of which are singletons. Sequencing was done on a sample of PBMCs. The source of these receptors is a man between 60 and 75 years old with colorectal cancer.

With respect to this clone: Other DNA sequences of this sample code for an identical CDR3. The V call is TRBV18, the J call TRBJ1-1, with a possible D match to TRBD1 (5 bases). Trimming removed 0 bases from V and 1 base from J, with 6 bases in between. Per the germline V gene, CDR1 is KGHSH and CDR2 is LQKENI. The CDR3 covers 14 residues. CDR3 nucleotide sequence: TGTGCCAGCTCACCACCAGGGGCGAACACTGAAGCTTTCTTT. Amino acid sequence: CASSPPGANTEAFF.

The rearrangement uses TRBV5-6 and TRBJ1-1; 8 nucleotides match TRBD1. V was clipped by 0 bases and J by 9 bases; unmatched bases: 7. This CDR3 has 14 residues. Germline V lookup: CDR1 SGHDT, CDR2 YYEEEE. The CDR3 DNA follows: TGTGCCAGCAGCTTGGGACAGGGGACGGGGAAAGCTTTCTTT. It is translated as CASSLGQGTGKAFF.

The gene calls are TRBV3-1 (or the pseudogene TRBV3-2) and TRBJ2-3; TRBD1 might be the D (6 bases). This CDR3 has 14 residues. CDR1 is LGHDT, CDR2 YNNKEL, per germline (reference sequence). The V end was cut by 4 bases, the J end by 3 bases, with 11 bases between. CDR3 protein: CASSPGHDTDTQYF. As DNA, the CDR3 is TGTGCCAGCAGCCCGGGACATGATACAGATACGCAGTATTTT.

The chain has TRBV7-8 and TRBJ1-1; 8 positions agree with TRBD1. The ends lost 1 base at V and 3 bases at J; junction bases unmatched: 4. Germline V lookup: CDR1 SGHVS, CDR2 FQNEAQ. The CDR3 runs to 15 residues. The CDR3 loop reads CASSLVRGLYTEAFF. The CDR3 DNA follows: TGTGCCAGCAGCTTAGTCAGGGGGCTATACACTGAAGCTTTCTTT.

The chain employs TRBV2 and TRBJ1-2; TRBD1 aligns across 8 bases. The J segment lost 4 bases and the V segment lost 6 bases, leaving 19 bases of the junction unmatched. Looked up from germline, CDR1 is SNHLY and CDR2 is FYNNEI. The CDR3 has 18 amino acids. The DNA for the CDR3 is TGTGCCAGCAGCCCGGGACAGGACGGGCGGGTTGAGCGCTATGGCTACACCTTC. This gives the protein CASSPGQDGRVERYGYTF.